This T cell receptor (beta chain) was identified during a study of shared T cell receptors in the human thymus. V shed 3 bases and J shed 4 bases, with 13 bases lying between them. The CDR3 is 14 amino acids. Germline loops: CDR1 SGHTA, CDR2 FQGNSA. Here immunoSEQ multiplex PCR was the method, and the copy in TCRdb shows in-frame clones only, minus some. The table records approximately 490,000 clones, around 78% of them present only once. The sample was also linked to a second study, of human thymus T cells.

This clonotype was obtained from a boy younger than two with a congenital heart defect. The sample consisted of thymocytes. The gene calls are TRBV7-2 and TRBJ2-7; weak D call: TRBD2 (6 bases). In nucleotides, the CDR3 is TGTGCCAGCAGCTTCTTGGATAGCGGATACGAGCAGTACTTC. It specifies CASSFLDSGYEQYF. Full variable domain (remainder filled in from reference TRBV7-2 and TRBJ2-7): GAGVSQSPSNKVTEKGKDVELRCDPISGHTALYWYRQSLGQGLEFLIYFQGNSAPDKSGLPSDRFSAERTGGSVSTLTIQRTQQEDSAVYLCASSFLDSGYEQYFGPGTRLTVT.